This T cell receptor beta chain was recorded in a study of Ad26.COV2.S vaccination and SARS-CoV-2 variants. General observations from the study: TCR breadth and depth estimates may have understated total T cell responses. Ad26.COV2.S recipients had broader spike-specific TCRs (P = 0.0014).

Noted treatment: around 19 received Ad26.COV2.S at low or high dose, single or two shots; several received placebo; per-sample allocation not given. Sampling occurred on day 63 after the first vaccine or placebo injection. CDR1 is DFQATT and CDR2 is SNEGSKA in the germline V gene (reference sequence). The CDR3 loop spans 16 amino acids. V gave up 3 bases and J gave up 7 bases; unmatched junction bases: 13. Points on this clone: Its antigen is as yet unknown.

Generated by immunoSEQ multiplex PCR, the TCRdb table keeps only in-frame clones and is missing some. The sample carries 300,000 to 500,000 clones, 70% to 90% recorded once. The sequencing used peripheral blood, collected in a trial of Ad26.COV2.S vaccine versus placebo. This chain uses TRBV20-1 with TRBJ2-1; 9 nucleotides line up with TRBD2. This TCR derives from a person aged 18-60 years who received the Ad26.COV2.S COVID-19 vaccine or a placebo. CDR3 nucleotides: TGCAGTGCTAGTGGGTCGGGTCTAGCGGGGCTTAATGAGCAGTTCTTC. As protein: CSASGSGLAGLNEQFF.